What follows describes a single T cell receptor (beta chain). Its antigen remains unknown. Using RNA transcripts, the TCR beta CDR3 regions were amplified. RT-PCR with HTBI primers came first, then second-round multiplex PCR. TCRdb called the multiplex PCR reads again in MiXCR, with one record for every CDR3 protein. The sample lists a few hundred thousand distinct CDR3 sequences, around 16% seen once, with more than 1.5% in the top ten. These data are taken from a study of Graves' ophthalmopathy and Graves' hyperthyroidism. Overall study results and limits: From stable hyperthyroidism, ophthalmopathy was separated by a 13-signature model with just under 90% sensitivity and around 80% specificity. Blood shared most expanded thyroid clonotypes above 0.001 frequency.

As diagnostic evidence, clinical symptoms, serum thyroxine, TRAb, thyroid ultrasound and orbital computed tomography were relied upon. PBMCs originated in approximately 9.2 ml of fresh peripheral blood. The germline V gene has CDR1 LNHDA and CDR2 SQIVND (reference sequence). This CDR3 has 14 residues. Trimming took 3 bases from V and 3 from J, leaving 9 bases between them. The sequence was obtained from a woman in her late teens or twenties with Graves' ophthalmopathy. The sequenced sample was peripheral blood. The chain links TRBV19 to TRBJ1-5; D is uncertain. This CDR3 is CASSIFPDNQPQHF. The DNA for the CDR3 is TGTGCCAGTAGTATTTTCCCCGACAATCAGCCCCAGCATTTT.